Below are 21 T cell receptor beta chains sequenced from a single sample in a study of T cell changes during pregnancy in multiple sclerosis. The repertoire was sequenced with immunoSEQ multiplex PCR; TCRdb's copy has only in-frame clones and lacks some. The sample yields around 74,000 clones, approximately 90% seen once. The starting material was peripheral blood, obtained before pregnancy. The receptors were sampled from a female donor with multiple sclerosis, enrolled in a pregnancy study.

This clone was observed once. This chain connects TRBV5-1 to TRBJ1-1; possible D gene TRBD1, 6 bases. Trimming cost V 3 bases and J 3 bases, with 12 bases left between them. The CDR3 runs 14 residues. Germline V gene data show CDR1 as SGHRS and CDR2 as YFSETQ. As DNA, the CDR3 is TGCGCCAGCAGCTCCCCGGGGGGCTACACTGAAGCTTTCTTT. This codes for CASSSPGGYTEAFF.

The chain uses TRBV27 and TRBJ1-2; no firm D call. CDR3 length equals 14 residues. V was clipped by 5 bases and J by 4 bases, with 14 bases between them. CDR1 MNHEY and CDR2 SMNVEV come from the germline V gene (reference sequence). The CDR3 sequence: CASSRLSAPYGYTF. CDR3 sequence (DNA): TGTGCCAGCAGTCGACTTAGTGCCCCCTATGGCTACACCTTC.

The rearrangement links TRBV19 to TRBJ1-1; 8 bases align to TRBD1. Germline assignment: CDR1 LNHDA and CDR2 SQIVND (reference sequence). The CDR3 consists of 15 residues. Unmatched junction bases numbered 4, after V lost 4 bases and J lost 0 bases. The CDR3 coding sequence is TGTGCCAGTAGTACCAGGGGGCCGGTGAACACTGAAGCTTTCTTT. It specifies CASSTRGPVNTEAFF.

The sample holds one count of this clone. The V and J genes are TRBV5-4 and TRBJ2-2; 8 bases match TRBD2. V lost 4 bases and J lost 2; bases outside the gene matches: 7. The germline V gene has CDR1 SGHNT and CDR2 YYREEE (reference sequence). CDR3 length: 16 residues. This CDR3 is CASSRVSGANTGELFF. CDR3 DNA sequence: TGTGCCAGCAGCCGAGTTAGCGGGGCTAACACCGGGGAGCTGTTTTTT.

This clone was seen just once. The chain carries TRBV7-8 and TRBJ2-7, with TRBD2 as a possible D gene (5 bases). Germline-derived CDR1 and CDR2 are SGHVS and FQNEAQ. V was cut by 8 bases and J by 3 bases, with 11 bases left in between. The CDR3 is made up of 12 amino acids. CDR3 DNA: TGTGCCAGCGGATCACTAGGCTACGAGCAGTACTTC. It codes for CASGSLGYEQYF. The whole variable domain, filled in from reference TRBV7-8 and TRBJ2-7, reads GAGVSQSPRYKVAKRGQDVALRCDPISGHVSLFWYQQALGQGPEFLTYFQNEAQLDKSGLPSDRFFAERPEGSVSTLKIQRTQQEDSAVYLCASGSLGYEQYFGPGTRLTVT.

The CDR3 region is CAISAGGGQPQHF. The CDR3, as DNA: TGTGCCATCAGCGCAGGGGGAGGTCAGCCCCAGCATTTT. The V and J genes are TRBV10-3 and TRBJ1-5; 7 bases are a match to TRBD1. Germline V lookup: CDR1 ENHRY, CDR2 SYGVKD. The CDR3 is 13 amino acids. The junction had 5 bases not matched to a gene; V was cut back by 6 bases and J by 6 bases.

The CDR3 nucleotides are TGTGCCAGCAGTCGGACAGGCTTCGCGGATCAGCCCCAGCATTTT. It specifies CASSRTGFADQPQHF. The chain recombines TRBV6-5 with TRBJ1-5, with 7 bases matching TRBD1. V shed 5 bases and J 5 bases; nucleotides not matched to a gene: 9. This CDR3 has 15 amino acids. Germline CDR1 MNHEY, CDR2 SVGAGI.

The chain recombines TRBV27 with TRBJ1-5; 9 bases line up with TRBD1. V shed 6 bases, J shed 3 bases, and the junction held 9 bases outside the gene matches. Per germline, CDR1 MNHEY and CDR2 SMNVEV (reference sequence). The CDR3 is 16 amino acids. CDR3: CASSMRGDRANQPQHF. DNA of the CDR3: TGTGCCAGCAGCATGCGGGGGGACAGGGCCAATCAGCCCCAGCATTTT.

V usage is TRBV5-1 and J usage is TRBJ2-7; TRBD1 agrees at 7 bases. This CDR3 comprises 15 residues. The germline V gene has CDR1 SGHRS and CDR2 YFSETQ. The V gene end was trimmed by 2 bases and the J gene end by 0 bases; junction bases not matched to a gene: 5. The CDR3 region is CASSFIRDSSYEQYF. CDR3 DNA: TGCGCCAGCAGCTTCATCCGGGACAGCTCCTACGAGCAGTACTTC.

There are a few counts of this clone. The CDR3 DNA reads as TGTGCCAGCAGCTCAGACAGCTATTCACCCCTCCACTTT. Translated, it gives CASSSDSYSPLHF. The chain carries TRBV7-9 and TRBJ1-6; tentative D call: TRBD1 (5 bases). The CDR3 runs 13 residues. Germline V gene lookup returns CDR1 SEHNR and CDR2 FQNEAQ (reference sequence). Deletions cut 4 bases from V and 8 bases from J, with 9 bases between.

This chain joins TRBV5-6 and TRBJ1-4, with D unresolved. V gave up 7 bases and J gave up 0 bases, with 25 bases separating them. Germline V lookup: CDR1 SGHDT, CDR2 YYEEEE. This CDR3 region has 19 residues. The CDR3 is CASGLSGRVSSATNEKLFF. The CDR3 coding sequence is TGTGCCAGCGGCCTCTCGGGGAGGGTCTCTTCTGCAACTAATGAAAAACTGTTTTTT.

The chain employs TRBV5-1 and TRBJ2-3; 8 bases match TRBD2. CDR3 length: 17 amino acids. The germline CDR1 and CDR2 sequences are SGHRS and YFSETQ. Unmatched junction bases numbered 10, after V lost 0 bases and J lost 4 bases. CDR3 protein: CASSLVLRSGSPDTQYF. The CDR3 nucleotides read TGCGCCAGCAGCTTGGTGTTGAGGAGCGGGAGCCCAGATACGCAGTATTTT. The entire variable domain, with the rest obtained from reference TRBV5-1 and TRBJ2-3, is as follows: KAGVTQTPRYLIKTRGQQVTLSCSPISGHRSVSWYQQTPGQGLQFLFEYFSETQRNKGNFPGRFSGRQFSNSRSEMNVSTLELGDSALYLCASSLVLRSGSPDTQYFGPGTRLTVL.

This chain's CDR3 is CASSLIGLEQFF. The CDR3 region has the DNA TGTGCCAGCAGCTTAATCGGACTAGAGCAGTTCTTC. The chain employs TRBV11-2 and TRBJ2-1, with D perhaps TRBD2 (6 bases). The CDR3 extends over 12 amino acids. From germline, CDR1 is SGHAT and CDR2 FQNNGV. With 2 bases removed from V and 10 bases from J, the gap between germline ends came to 9 bases.

This chain links TRBV19 with TRBJ1-1, with a tentative D call TRBD1 (5 bases). Germline lookup yields CDR1 LNHDA and CDR2 SQIVND (reference sequence). The CDR3 runs to 16 residues. V lost 4 bases and J 0 bases, leaving 15 bases between the germline ends. CDR3 bases: TGTGCCAGTAGTACGTATCAGGGTCGCATGAACACTGAAGCTTTCTTT. It codes for CASSTYQGRMNTEAFF.

The gene calls are TRBV7-2 and TRBJ1-5; D remains ambiguous. V lost 2 bases to trimming and J lost 6 bases, with 11 bases between them. This CDR3 is 14 amino acids long. Germline V gives CDR1 SGHTA, CDR2 FQGNSA. The CDR3 DNA is TGTGCCAGCAGCTTATGGAGTAGCGGTCAGCCCCAGCATTTT. Amino acids: CASSLWSSGQPQHF. The whole variable domain, filled in from reference TRBV7-2 and TRBJ1-5, reads GAGVSQSPSNKVTEKGKDVELRCDPISGHTALYWYRQSLGQGLEFLIYFQGNSAPDKSGLPSDRFSAERTGGSVSTLTIQRTQQEDSAVYLCASSLWSSGQPQHFGDGTRLSIL.

The V and J genes are TRBV11-3 and TRBJ2-1; D may be TRBD1 (6 bases). V shed 0 bases and J shed 7 bases, with 16 bases lying between them. CDR3 length: 16 amino acids. CDR1 is SGHNT, CDR2 YENEEA, per germline. The CDR3 reads CASSLDSGGRYNEQFF. The CDR3 bases are TGTGCCAGCAGCTTAGATAGTGGGGGCAGGTATAATGAGCAGTTCTTC.

The chain employs TRBV2 and TRBJ1-1; perhaps TRBD1 as D (5 bases). CDR1 SNHLY and CDR2 FYNNEI come from the germline V gene. V dropped 6 bases and J dropped 6 bases, with 20 bases sitting between them. The CDR3 has 15 amino acids. The CDR3 spells CASRVGPHDGPEAFF. CDR3 bases: TGTGCCAGCAGGGTGGGGCCCCACGACGGACCTGAAGCTTTCTTT.

The V and J genes are TRBV19 and TRBJ2-1, with 11 bases aligning to TRBD2. The CDR3 has 18 amino acids. Germline values: CDR1 LNHDA, CDR2 SQIVND (reference sequence). After removal of 6 bases from V and 2 bases from J, the junction contained 12 bases not matched to a gene. DNA of the CDR3: TGTGCCAGTAGACTCGGTGGTAGCGGGGGGGACGCCTACAATGAGCAGTTCTTC. Its protein product is CASRLGGSGGDAYNEQFF. Full variable domain (outside the CDR3, taken from reference TRBV19 and TRBJ2-1): DGGITQSPKYLFRKEGQNVTLSCEQNLNHDAMYWYRQDPGQGLRLIYYSQIVNDFQKGDIAEGYSVSREKKESFPLTVTSAQKNPTAFYLCASRLGGSGGDAYNEQFFGPGTRLTVL.

This clone was observed once. The J gene is TRBJ2-5, the V gene TRBV11-2; no firm D call. This CDR3 region has 13 residues. V gave up 3 bases and J gave up 4 bases, with 9 bases separating them. CDR1 is SGHAT and CDR2 is FQNNGV in the germline V gene. CDR3 DNA sequence: TGTGCCAGCAGCTTGCAGGAAGGAGAGACCCAGTACTTC. This sequence encodes CASSLQEGETQYF.

The rearrangement uses TRBV7-2 and TRBJ1-5; 8 bases agree with TRBD1. This CDR3 region has 15 residues. CDR1 is SGHTA and CDR2 is FQGNSA in the germline V gene. The V segment lost 3 bases and the J segment 6 bases; nucleotides outside the gene matches: 7. The CDR3 DNA is TGTGCCAGCAGCTTGAAACAGGGGGGGCTTCAGCCCCAGCATTTT. Amino acid sequence: CASSLKQGGLQPQHF.

This clone was seen more than once but under ten times. This chain uses TRBV10-1 with TRBJ1-2; the D is unclear. The CDR3 runs to 13 residues. The V end lost 3 bases, the J end lost 4 bases, and 9 bases lay between the germline ends. CDR1 is WNHNN, CDR2 SYGVQD, per germline (reference sequence). The CDR3: CASSDQVAYGYTF. The CDR3 DNA sequence: TGCGCCAGCAGTGATCAGGTGGCCTATGGCTACACCTTC.